The rows below give T cell receptor beta chains drawn from one sample of a study of early T cells in non-severe SARS-CoV-2 infection. One entry per CDR3 protein, called by TCRdb with MiXCR from the 5' RACE reads. The sample gives over 95,000 distinct CDR3 sequences, around 16% of which show up once; roughly 1.2% is in the top ten. The sample comprised whole blood. The receptors shown here come from an adult who was a healthcare worker with PCR-confirmed SARS-CoV-2 infection or an uninfected control (not recorded which). Each CDR3 is given with its conserved first and last residue. A D gene is named only where the DNA matches it firmly. The size entry is marked missing in some rows and otherwise reads once, few, many or a size class.

V gene	D gene	J gene	clone size	CDR3 protein	CDR3 DNA
TRBV11-2	TRBD1	TRBJ2-3	-	CASSLNRGPTDTQYF	TGTGCCAGCAGCTTAAACAGGGGGCCGACAGATACGCAGTATTTT
TRBV5-8	TRBD1	TRBJ1-6	few	CASSLVDRARWSSYNSPLHF	TGTGCCAGCAGCTTAGTTGACAGGGCACGTTGGAGCTCCTATAATTCACCCCTCCACTTT
TRBV7-2	TRBD1	TRBJ1-5	-	CASSSQGVSNQPQHF	TGTGCCAGCAGCTCCCAGGGGGTAAGCAATCAGCCCCAGCATTTT
TRBV28	-	TRBJ1-1	many	CATTGGTEAFF	TGTGCCACTACGGGGGGCACTGAAGCTTTCTTT
TRBV7-9	-	TRBJ2-7	-	CASSLEGELMEQYF	TGTGCCAGCAGCTTAGAGGGAGAATTGATGGAGCAGTACTTC
TRBV12-3/TRBV12-4	-	TRBJ2-4	many	CASSPSSNIQYF	TGTGCCAGCAGTCCGAGCTCAAACATTCAGTACTTC
TRBV10-2	-	TRBJ1-1	-	CASSDHGTEAFF	TGCGCCAGCAGTGATCATGGGACTGAAGCTTTCTTT
TRBV7-6	-	TRBJ2-1	many	CASSPTSAEINNEQFF	TGTGCCAGCAGCCCCACGAGTGCGGAAATCAACAATGAGCAGTTCTTC
TRBV12-3/TRBV12-4	-	TRBJ2-1	-	CASSPRFDGNEQFF	TGTGCCAGCAGTCCCAGATTCGACGGGAATGAGCAGTTCTTC
TRBV11-3	TRBD1	TRBJ1-1	few	CASSHQGAKTEAFF	TGTGCCAGCAGCCATCAGGGGGCTAAGACTGAAGCTTTCTTT
TRBV20-1	-	TRBJ2-2	few	CSARDQTGTRPTNTGELFF	TGCAGTGCTAGAGACCAGACAGGGACTAGACCGACGAACACCGGGGAGCTGTTTTTT
TRBV19	TRBD2	TRBJ2-6	-	CASSTLPGGLLPFSGANVLTF	TGTGCCAGTAGTACCCTTCCGGGGGGATTGCTCCCTTTCTCTGGGGCCAACGTCCTGACTTTC
TRBV12-3/TRBV12-4	TRBD1	TRBJ1-1	-	CASRKWTGGNTEAFF	TGTGCCAGCAGAAAATGGACAGGGGGAAACACTGAAGCTTTCTTT
TRBV5-1	-	TRBJ1-6	few	CASSLDDLGSPLHF	TGCGCCAGCAGCTTGGATGATTTGGGCTCACCCCTCCACTTT
TRBV12-3/TRBV12-4	TRBD2	TRBJ2-7	few	CASSLGAGGTYEQYF	TGTGCCAGCAGTTTAGGAGCGGGAGGGACCTACGAGCAGTACTTC
TRBV7-6	-	TRBJ2-1	few	CASSLGGKQFF	TGTGCCAGCAGCTTAGGTGGCAAGCAGTTCTTC
TRBV29-1	-	TRBJ1-1	-	CSVVHWNTEAFF	TGCAGCGTCGTCCACTGGAACACTGAAGCTTTCTTT